This is a list of T cell receptor beta chains from one sample in a study of cytomegalovirus exposure and HLA in healthy donors. Profiling relied on immunoSEQ multiplex PCR, and the TCRdb table lists in-frame clones only, not all of them. The sample carries roughly 150,000 clones, around 80% recorded once. Sequencing input: PBMCs. The source is a man younger than 35 in good health and CMV-seronegative. CDR3s include the opening cysteine and the closing phenylalanine or tryptophan. Each record gives: J gene, D gene, V gene, CDR3 length, clone size, CDR3 protein, CDR3 DNA. A D gene is named only where the DNA matches it firmly. Clone size is shown for a subset of rows, as once, few, many or a class of expanded clone.

TRBJ2-3 | NA | TRBV7-2 | 17 | NA | CASSLPSGKKAPDTQYF | TGTGCCAGCAGCTTACCCTCCGGGAAAAAGGCCCCCGATACGCAGTATTTT
TRBJ1-3 | NA | TRBV21-1 | 17 | NA | CASSEHRDSFSGNTIYF | TGTGCCAGCAGCGAACACCGGGACAGCTTCTCTGGAAACACCATATATTTT
TRBJ2-7 | TRBD2 | TRBV28 | 17 | NA | CASSLVPSGLAGDEQYF | TGTGCCAGCAGTTTAGTCCCCTCCGGTTTAGCGGGAGACGAGCAGTACTTC
TRBJ2-1 | TRBD1 | TRBV13 | 12 | NA | CASSSRGREQFF | TGTGCCAGCAGCTCGAGGGGGCGGGAGCAGTTCTTC
TRBJ2-1 | NA | TRBV6-6 | 13 | NA | CASSRTVSNEQFF | TGTGCCAGCAGTCGGACAGTATCAAATGAGCAGTTCTTC
TRBJ2-1 | TRBD2 | TRBV6-4 | 15 | few | CASSDGTSGYNEQFF | TGTGCCAGCAGTGACGGGACTAGCGGCTACAATGAGCAGTTCTTC
TRBJ2-5 | TRBD1 | TRBV5-1 | 14 | few | CASSTGQQEETQYF | TGCGCCAGCAGCACGGGACAGCAGGAAGAGACCCAGTACTTC
TRBJ2-7 | TRBD1 | TRBV7-8 | 17 | NA | CASSQDRGPRSSYEQYF | TGTGCCAGCAGCCAAGACAGGGGCCCCAGGAGCTCCTACGAGCAGTACTTC
TRBJ2-7 | NA | TRBV9 | 15 | NA | CASSVDGEISYEQYF | TGTGCCAGCAGCGTAGACGGAGAGATTTCCTACGAGCAGTACTTC
TRBJ2-5 | NA | TRBV7-9 | 11 | NA | CASSASETQYF | TGTGCCAGCAGCGCGAGCGAGACCCAGTACTTC
TRBJ2-3 | NA | TRBV13 | 12 | once | CASSLDSHTQYF | TGTGCCAGCAGCTTAGACTCCCATACGCAGTATTTT
TRBJ2-2 | TRBD2 | TRBV7-6 | 15 | NA | CASTELADNTGELFF | TGTGCCAGCACTGAACTAGCGGACAACACCGGGGAGCTGTTTTTT
TRBJ1-1 | TRBD1 | TRBV6-1 | 15 | NA | CASSATGGPNTEAFF | TGTGCCAGCAGTGCCACAGGGGGACCGAACACTGAAGCTTTCTTT
TRBJ2-5 | TRBD2 | TRBV27 | 17 | few | CASSPGLAGGGQETQYF | TGTGCCAGCAGTCCGGGACTAGCGGGGGGCGGCCAAGAGACCCAGTACTTC
TRBJ1-1 | NA | TRBV6-1 | 14 | few | CASTGSVMNTEAFF | TGTGCCAGCACGGGGTCGGTCATGAACACTGAAGCTTTCTTT
TRBJ2-3 | TRBD1 | TRBV27 | 16 | few | CASSLNRDRLTDTQYF | TGTGCCAGCAGTCTTAACCGGGACAGACTCACAGATACGCAGTATTTT
TRBJ2-7 | NA | TRBV7-2 | 14 | NA | CASSRYDSSYEQYF | TGTGCCAGCAGCCGATACGACAGCTCCTACGAGCAGTACTTC
TRBJ2-5 | NA | TRBV9 | 16 | NA | CASSAQDTRLVLPQYF | TGTGCCAGCAGCGCACAGGACACCCGCTTGGTCTTACCCCAGTACTTC
TRBJ2-4 | TRBD2 | TRBV5-1 | 17 | NA | CASSLGLAGVAKNIQYF | TGCGCCAGCAGCTTGGGACTAGCGGGAGTAGCCAAAAACATTCAGTACTTC
TRBJ1-2 | NA | TRBV4-3 | 13 | NA | CASSPLGRYDYTF | TGCGCCAGCAGCCCCCTGGGGCGTTACGACTACACCTTC
TRBJ2-7 | NA | TRBV25-1 | 13 | NA | CASSASGEVEQYF | TGTGCCAGCAGTGCGTCGGGAGAGGTCGAGCAGTACTTC
TRBJ2-4 | NA | TRBV5-1 | 18 | NA | CASTLGEAGFGAKNIQYF | TGCGCCAGCACCCTTGGAGAGGCAGGGTTCGGAGCCAAAAACATTCAGTACTTC
TRBJ2-6 | NA | TRBV6-5 | 15 | NA | CASSYSRSGANVLTF | TGTGCCAGCAGTTACTCCCGCTCTGGGGCCAACGTCCTGACTTTC
TRBJ2-2 | NA | TRBV4-1 | 15 | few | CASSPRGATAGELFF | TGCGCCAGCAGCCCACGGGGGGCGACGGCCGGGGAGCTGTTTTTT
TRBJ2-4 | TRBD1 | TRBV7-6 | 15 | NA | CASSNNRGPENIQYF | TGTGCCAGCAGCAATAACAGGGGCCCTGAAAACATTCAGTACTTC
TRBJ2-2 | TRBD2 | TRBV6-1 | 14 | NA | CASSGLADTGELFF | TGTGCCAGCAGTGGACTAGCGGACACCGGGGAGCTGTTTTTT
TRBJ2-1 | TRBD2 | TRBV7-9 | 15 | NA | CASSLSGVVNNEQFF | TGTGCCAGCAGCTTAAGCGGGGTCGTAAACAATGAGCAGTTCTTC
TRBJ1-3 | NA | TRBV30 | 12 | NA | CALPNAGNTIYF | TGTGCCCTGCCTAATGCGGGAAACACCATATATTTT
TRBJ2-7 | TRBD1 | TRBV20-1 | 11 | NA | CRGGQGYEQYF | TGCAGGGGGGGACAGGGCTACGAGCAGTACTTC
TRBJ2-5 | NA | TRBV19 | 16 | NA | CASSMGGDPGGETQYF | TGTGCCAGTAGTATGGGGGGAGACCCCGGTGGAGAGACCCAGTACTTC
TRBJ2-7 | TRBD2 | TRBV5-4 | 14 | NA | CASSHTSGLYEQYF | TGTGCCAGCAGCCATACTAGCGGGCTCTACGAGCAGTACTTC
TRBJ2-1 | TRBD2 | TRBV9 | 16 | few | CASSVGWTSEYNEQFF | TGTGCCAGCAGCGTAGGTTGGACTAGCGAATACAATGAGCAGTTCTTC
TRBJ2-1 | TRBD1 | TRBV6-1 | 11 | few | CASRTQGKQFF | TGTGCCAGCAGGACACAGGGGAAACAGTTCTTC
TRBJ2-3 | NA | TRBV7-9 | 15 | NA | CASSSQSISTDTQYF | TGTGCCAGCAGCTCCCAATCCATCAGCACAGATACGCAGTATTTT
TRBJ2-3 | TRBD2 | TRBV7-9 | 14 | NA | CASWEREVTDTQYF | TGTGCCAGCTGGGAGCGGGAGGTCACAGATACGCAGTATTTT
TRBJ2-1 | TRBD1 | TRBV5-5 | 15 | NA | CASSLVGQDYNEQFF | TGTGCCAGCAGCTTGGTGGGACAGGACTACAATGAGCAGTTCTTC
TRBJ2-7 | TRBD2 | TRBV6-6 | 15 | few | CASSRGTSGAYEQYF | TGTGCCAGCAGTCGGGGGACTAGCGGAGCCTACGAGCAGTACTTC
TRBJ2-1 | TRBD1 | TRBV15 | 17 | NA | CATSRDLRQGSYNEQFF | TGTGCCACCAGCAGAGACCTAAGACAGGGGTCCTACAATGAGCAGTTCTTC
TRBJ2-2 | NA | TRBV14 | 20 | NA | CASSQDHGEGAFWGTGELFF | TGTGCCAGCAGCCAAGATCACGGGGAAGGCGCGTTCTGGGGCACCGGGGAGCTGTTTTTT
TRBJ1-2 | NA | TRBV5-6 | 13 | NA | CASSEGNFYGYTF | TGTGCCAGCAGCGAGGGTAACTTCTATGGCTACACCTTC
TRBJ2-5 | NA | TRBV29-1 | 14 | NA | CSVETGTSLETQYF | TGCAGCGTTGAAACGGGGACATCCCTGGAGACCCAGTACTTC
TRBJ2-6 | TRBD2 | TRBV4-1 | 18 | NA | CASSLGLAGVGGANVLTF | TGCGCCAGCAGCCTGGGACTAGCGGGAGTGGGTGGGGCCAACGTCCTGACTTTC
TRBJ2-2 | NA | TRBV27 | 13 | NA | CASSPANTGELFF | TGTGCCAGCAGTCCGGCGAACACCGGGGAGCTGTTTTTT
TRBJ1-3 | NA | TRBV5-1 | 15 | NA | CASSHGTASGNTIYF | TGCGCCAGCAGCCACGGGACTGCCTCTGGAAACACCATATATTTT
TRBJ2-2 | NA | TRBV5-6 | 11 | NA | CASTQFGELFF | TGTGCCAGCACCCAGTTTGGGGAGCTGTTTTTT
TRBJ1-2 | NA | TRBV6-1 | 14 | NA | CASSEASGADGATF | TGTGCCAGCAGTGAAGCGTCAGGGGCTGATGGGGCCACCTTC
TRBJ1-1 | NA | TRBV9 | 15 | NA | CASSVGGHENTEAFF | TGTGCCAGCAGCGTAGGCGGTCATGAAAACACTGAAGCTTTCTTT
TRBJ2-3 | TRBD2 | TRBV11-2 | 17 | NA | CASSLAPSGGLTDTQYF | TGTGCCAGCAGCTTAGCCCCTAGCGGGGGCCTCACAGATACGCAGTATTTT
TRBJ2-7 | NA | TRBV6-1 | 16 | once | CASSDMGRGRPYEQYF | TGTGCCAGCAGTGATATGGGCCGGGGGAGACCCTACGAGCAGTACTTC
TRBJ1-1 | TRBD1 | TRBV7-8 | 14 | few | CASTPGQGGTEAFF | TGTGCCAGCACCCCCGGTCAGGGGGGCACTGAAGCTTTCTTT
TRBJ1-2 | NA | TRBV6-1 | 15 | NA | CASLGGGEANYGYTF | TGTGCCAGCCTCGGCGGAGGGGAGGCTAACTATGGCTACACCTTC
TRBJ2-3 | TRBD2 | TRBV7-2 | 15 | few | CASGGGLARTDTQYF | TGTGCCAGCGGCGGGGGACTAGCGAGAACAGATACGCAGTATTTT
TRBJ2-2 | NA | TRBV6-6 | 15 | NA | CASSSPGWDTGELFF | TGTGCCAGCAGTTCCCCGGGGTGGGACACCGGGGAGCTGTTTTTT
TRBJ2-7 | NA | TRBV9 | 16 | few | CASSVAYQGAAYEQYF | TGTGCCAGCAGCGTAGCTTACCAGGGCGCCGCCTACGAGCAGTACTTC
TRBJ2-7 | NA | TRBV7-2 | 15 | NA | CASTLGAAGPYEQYF | TGTGCCAGCACCCTAGGAGCGGCAGGACCCTACGAGCAGTACTTC